This note documents a single T cell receptor beta chain sequence. Its antigen is undetermined. This record belongs to a study of CD8 T cells in ankylosing spondylitis. Quantitative 5'-RACE with molecular barcodes produced the TCR beta libraries. One entry per CDR3 protein, called by TCRdb with MiXCR from the 5' RACE reads. There are some 700,000 distinct CDR3 sequences in the sample; roughly 20% occur only once, and 15% to 20% lies in the top ten. This CDR3 comprises 17 residues. Per the germline V gene, CDR1 is ENHRY and CDR2 is SYGVKD. V lost 0 bases, J lost 4 bases, and 8 bases stayed unmatched. Whole-study findings and limits: Roughly 8 highly homologous variants made up a TCR beta motif, and this motif appeared characteristic of ankylosing spondylitis blood. Matched ankylosing spondylitis synovial fluid reportedly showed significant enrichment of disease-linked clones.

The rearrangement joins TRBV10-3 to TRBJ2-3; 9 bases line up with TRBD2. The material sequenced was blood, either unsorted or a sorted T cell fraction (not recorded which). The source is a male donor with ankylosing spondylitis. The CDR3 sequence: CAISESGGGALADTQYF. The CDR3 region has the DNA TGTGCCATCAGTGAGTCCGGCGGGGGGGCTTTGGCAGATACGCAGTATTTT.